Listed below are T cell receptor beta chains from one sample, sequenced in a study of blood T cell repertoires in COVID-19. Produced via immunoSEQ multiplex PCR; TCRdb's table is partial and in-frame only. The sample includes approximately 100,000 clones, 70% to 80% of them seen just once. The sequencing input was peripheral blood. The receptors were gathered from a human donor with acute or convalescent COVID-19. The donor label of this sample is uncertain. Each CDR3 is given with its conserved first and last residue. D genes are given only for firm matches. Rows give clone size only sometimes, using once, few, many, or a class for an expanded clone.

clone_size j_call d_call cdr3_length v_call cdr3_nt cdr3_aa
NA TRBJ1-4 TRBD1 15 TRBV28 TGTGCCAGCAGACCCGGGACAGCATTTAATGAAAAACTGTTTTTT CASRPGTAFNEKLFF
NA TRBJ1-1 NA 15 TRBV2 TGTGCCAGCAGTGAAAGACAGAACATGAACACTGAAGCTTTCTTT CASSERQNMNTEAFF
NA TRBJ1-5 NA 16 TRBV28 TGTGCCAGTAGTCCAACCAGACGAGGCGGCAATCAGCCCCAGCATTTT CASSPTRRGGNQPQHF
NA TRBJ1-4 TRBD1 17 TRBV11-2 TGTGCCAGCAGCTCCCGGGCGTTTGGGACAGGGGATGAAAAACTGTTTTTT CASSSRAFGTGDEKLFF
NA TRBJ1-1 TRBD1 13 TRBV29-1 TGCAGCGTGTCTTCGACAGGGCTCACTGAAGCTTTCTTT CSVSSTGLTEAFF
few TRBJ1-1 NA 16 TRBV2 TGTGCCAGCAGTGAAGCGTCGAGGCAGGGAGGCACTGAAGCTTTCTTT CASSEASRQGGTEAFF
medium-sized TRBJ2-1 NA 15 TRBV27 TGTGCCAGCAGGGGACTCGGGACAGATAACAATGAGCAGTTCTTC CASRGLGTDNNEQFF
NA TRBJ2-5 NA 16 TRBV6-2/TRBV6-3 TGTGCCAGCAGTTACTCGACCGGACTCTCGTCGCAGACCCAGTACTTC CASSYSTGLSSQTQYF
few TRBJ1-6 TRBD1 18 TRBV10-3 TGTGCCATCAGTGAGTCGCCTTTACAGGGGGCCTATAATTCACCCCTCCACTTT CAISESPLQGAYNSPLHF
NA TRBJ2-2 NA 16 TRBV4-1 TGCGCCAGCAGCCAAAGATTGTCACAGAACACCGGGGAGCTGTTTTTT CASSQRLSQNTGELFF
NA TRBJ1-6 NA 13 TRBV19 TGTGCCAGTAGTATAGGGCGGAATTCACCCCTCCACTTT CASSIGRNSPLHF
NA TRBJ1-6 NA 14 TRBV3-1/TRBV3-2 TGTGCCAGCAGAAGTCAGCAGGTGGTTTCACCCCTCCACTTT CASRSQQVVSPLHF
NA TRBJ2-5 NA 11 TRBV2 TGTGCCAGCAGTGGCAGCGGGACCCAGTACTTC CASSGSGTQYF
once TRBJ1-5 NA 18 TRBV6-1 TGTGCCAGCAGTGAATTGAGGGGTTCGGGGGTAAGCAATCAGCCCCAGCATTTT CASSELRGSGVSNQPQHF
NA TRBJ1-2 NA 14 TRBV23-1 TGCGCCAGCAGTCATCCAGGGGAGGGCTATGGCTACACCTTC CASSHPGEGYGYTF
NA TRBJ2-1 TRBD1 16 TRBV7-9 TGTGCCAGCAGCTCTAGGGACAGGGGGCTTTCAAATGAGCAGTTCTTC CASSSRDRGLSNEQFF
NA TRBJ1-4 TRBD1 15 TRBV5-6 TGTGCCAGCAGCTTAGAGGGACAGATGGGGGAAAAACTGTTTTTT CASSLEGQMGEKLFF
NA TRBJ1-2 NA 16 TRBV5-1 TGCGCCAGCAGCTTGGGGGCCCAGGGGTACGACTATGGCTACACCTTC CASSLGAQGYDYGYTF
NA TRBJ2-1 NA 16 TRBV4-1 TGCGCCAGCAGCCAAGATATGGGAGGCCCCTACAATGAGCAGTTCTTC CASSQDMGGPYNEQFF
NA TRBJ1-1 NA 15 TRBV2 TGTGCCAGCATGTCATCGCCTTTAGGCAGGGGTGAAGCTTTCTTT CASMSSPLGRGEAFF
NA TRBJ1-6 NA 14 TRBV2 TGTGCCAGCAGTGAAGGCAGGGGACCTTCACCCCTCCACTTT CASSEGRGPSPLHF
NA TRBJ1-1 TRBD1 15 TRBV3-1/TRBV3-2 TGTGCCAGCAGCCCCAACAGGGGGGGGACAGGTGAAGCTTTCTTT CASSPNRGGTGEAFF
NA TRBJ1-2 TRBD1 16 TRBV7-2 TGTGCCAGCAGCTTAGTTGTGGGACAGGGGGCGCGTGGCTACACCTTC CASSLVVGQGARGYTF
NA TRBJ1-3 TRBD1 15 TRBV5-1 TGCGCCAGCAGCTTGTGGGGACAGGACGGAAACACCATATATTTT CASSLWGQDGNTIYF
NA TRBJ2-5 NA 12 TRBV10-3 TGTGCCATCAGTGAGCGGGGAGAGACCCAGTACTTC CAISERGETQYF
many TRBJ2-3 NA 15 TRBV3-1/TRBV3-2 TGTGCCAGCAGCCCGACAGGGACTAGCACAGATACGCAGTATTTT CASSPTGTSTDTQYF
NA TRBJ1-1 NA 14 TRBV7-9 TGTGCCAGCAGCAAGCAGGGGTTATCGGGTGAAGCTTTCTTT CASSKQGLSGEAFF
many TRBJ1-6 TRBD1 16 TRBV27 TGTGCCAGCAGGACGACAGGGACACTAATCTTCTCACCCCTCCACTTT CASRTTGTLIFSPLHF
NA TRBJ1-5 TRBD1 14 TRBV19 TGTGCCAGTAGTACACAGGGGGCAGGTCAGCCCCAGCATTTT CASSTQGAGQPQHF
NA TRBJ1-1 TRBD1 15 TRBV2 TGTGCCAGCAGTGCAGTCGACAGGGAGAACACTGAAGCTTTCTTT CASSAVDRENTEAFF
NA TRBJ1-2 NA 15 TRBV5-6 TGTGCCAGCAGCTTGGGGAGGCTGGGTCGTTATGGCTACACCTTC CASSLGRLGRYGYTF
once TRBJ1-6 NA 15 TRBV5-1 TGCGCCAGCAGCTGGGAGGACGGAGTGAATTCACCCCTCCACTTT CASSWEDGVNSPLHF
many TRBJ2-1 NA 13 TRBV29-1 TGCAGCGTTATCCCCAGCTCCTACAATGAGCAGTTCTTC CSVIPSSYNEQFF
NA TRBJ1-5 NA 15 TRBV4-1 TGCGCCAGCAGCCAAGATGTGAGGGGCAATCAGCCCCAGCATTTT CASSQDVRGNQPQHF
NA TRBJ1-4 TRBD1 15 TRBV25-1 TGTGCCAGCAGTGAATTCAGGGGGACCTTTGAAAAACTGTTTTTT CASSEFRGTFEKLFF
few TRBJ2-1 TRBD1 16 TRBV27 TGTGCCAGCAGTTTTGTTTTGGACAGGCGCTACAATGAGCAGTTCTTC CASSFVLDRRYNEQFF
few TRBJ1-6 NA 14 TRBV6-6 TGTGCCAGCAGTTACTCTCAGGGTAATTCACCCCTCCACTTT CASSYSQGNSPLHF
NA TRBJ2-2 NA 12 TRBV29-1 TGCAGCGTGGGGCCCGGTTTCGGGGAGCTGTTTTTT CSVGPGFGELFF
NA TRBJ2-5 NA 14 TRBV28 TGTGCCAGCAGTTTATCTGGTCTCGGGGAGACCCAGTACTTC CASSLSGLGETQYF
NA TRBJ1-2 TRBD1 15 TRBV6-5 TGTGCCAGCAGCCCCGCTGGGACAGCTAACTATGGCTACACCTTC CASSPAGTANYGYTF
NA TRBJ1-5 NA 12 TRBV13 TGTGCCAGCAGCTTCAGGGCTCAGCCCCAGCATTTT CASSFRAQPQHF
NA TRBJ1-5 TRBD1 13 TRBV18 TGTGCCAGCTCGGAACAGGGGTATCAGCCCCAGCATTTT CASSEQGYQPQHF
NA TRBJ2-7 NA 13 TRBV12-5 TGTGCTAGTGGCACAGGGTCCTCCTACGAGCAGTACTTC CASGTGSSYEQYF
once TRBJ2-5 NA 13 TRBV12-3/TRBV12-4 TGTGCCAGCAGTCCCGCGGGGCTCCAGACCCAGTACTTC CASSPAGLQTQYF
NA TRBJ2-7 NA 13 TRBV6-4 TGTGCCAGCAGTGACTCCAACCACTTGGAGCAGTACTTC CASSDSNHLEQYF
NA TRBJ1-6 TRBD1 15 TRBV19 TGTGCCAGTAGGAGAGACAGGGCCAATAATTCACCCCTCCACTTT CASRRDRANNSPLHF
NA TRBJ1-1 TRBD1 14 TRBV30 TGTGCCTGGAGCCTGACAGGGCTGAACACTGAAGCTTTCTTT CAWSLTGLNTEAFF
few TRBJ2-5 NA 15 TRBV5-1 TGCGCCAGCAGCTTGGCGGCGGGGCACCAAGAGACCCAGTACTTC CASSLAAGHQETQYF